This T cell receptor beta chain was sequenced in a study of molecular identifiers for immune sequencing clone quantification. In the study overall: In replicates, RNA taken from approximately 20,000 or 98,000 naive CD8 cells was divided five ways, and four portions underwent sequencing. Study results and limitations: The study found clones above 20 RNA copies held over 99% of effector molecules and under 1% in naive cells.

Ten or more counts support this clonotype. Its antigen is still unknown. Naive CD8 sequencing libraries were generated from roughly 20,000 to 1,000,000 sorted cells, with 10%, 30% or 50% RNA as input. The CDR3 runs to 13 residues. Germline loops: CDR1 DFQATT, CDR2 SNEGSKA (reference sequence). V lost 6 bases and J lost 9, with 20 bases in between. Previously reported methods and listed TCR primers produced the bulk TCR libraries. TCRdb re-derived calls from the PCR reads in MiXCR, one entry per CDR3 protein. Counted here are hundreds of thousands of distinct CDR3 sequences, about a fifth occurring once; the ten biggest clones make up approximately 0.8%.

V usage is TRBV20-1 and J usage is TRBJ1-1; tentative D call: TRBD1 (6 bases). This TCR was recovered from a human donor in good health. Some libraries in this study had Jurkat cell RNA spiked in. Input material: naive CD8+ T cells from blood, with Jurkat cell RNA spiked in. Specified subset: FACS-sorted CD8+CD4-CCR7+CD45RA+ naive T cells. For the CDR3, the DNA is TGCAGTGCCGGGCCACGGGACACCGTGAAAGCTTTCTTT. It yields the protein CSAGPRDTVKAFF.